Following are 25 T cell receptor beta chains from one sample sequenced in a study of cytomegalovirus exposure and HLA in healthy donors. PCR primers comprised 60 Vbeta and 13 Jbeta primers. Produced via immunoSEQ multiplex PCR; TCRdb's table is partial and in-frame only. The table has some 120,000 clones, 75% to 90% seen once; the top ten hold 1%. Sequencing was performed on PBMCs. These receptors were obtained from a middle-aged man in good health and CMV-seronegative.

The J gene is TRBJ1-4, the V gene TRBV5-4, with 10 bases matching TRBD1. The CDR3 runs 15 residues. CDR1 is SGHNT, CDR2 YYREEE, per germline (reference sequence). V shed 5 bases and J 4 bases; nucleotides not matched to a gene: 5. This CDR3 reads CASRPGTGVNEKLFF. The CDR3 DNA is TGTGCCAGCAGACCCGGGACAGGGGTTAATGAAAAACTGTTTTTT. The full variable domain, its missing parts supplied by reference TRBV5-4 and TRBJ1-4, is ETGVTQSPTHLIKTRGQQVTLRCSSQSGHNTVSWYQQALGQGPQFIFQYYREEENGRGNFPPRFSGLQFPNYSSELNVNALELDDSALYLCASRPGTGVNEKLFFGSGTQLSVL.

A single count supports this clone. This sequence joins TRBV7-6 and TRBJ1-1; unclear D gene. The CDR3 runs 14 residues. V gave up 0 bases and J gave up 5 bases, with 10 bases separating them. The germline gives CDR1 SGHVS, CDR2 FNYEAQ. CDR3 sequence: CASSLALTETEAFF. CDR3 coding DNA: TGTGCCAGCAGCTTAGCCTTAACTGAGACTGAAGCTTTCTTT.

The genes are TRBV29-1 and TRBJ1-2; 10 bases fit TRBD1. The J segment lost 7 bases and the V segment lost 2 bases, leaving 4 bases of the junction unmatched. The V gene's germline CDR1 is SQVTM and CDR2 ANQGSEA. The CDR3 sequence is 13 residues long. DNA of the CDR3: TGCAGCGTTGAACGGGGGACAGGGGCTGGCTACACCTTC. Translating it yields CSVERGTGAGYTF.

V usage is TRBV29-1 and J usage is TRBJ2-5, with D possibly TRBD2 on 6 matching bases. Between the trimmed V and J ends, which lost 3 bases and 5 bases, there was a span of 13 bases. The CDR3 runs to 13 residues. Germline V CDR1 and CDR2: SQVTM, ANQGSEA. As DNA, the CDR3 is TGCAGCGTTGAGCAGGGACTGTATGAGACCCAGTACTTC. Encoded protein: CSVEQGLYETQYF.

On this clone: One end of the junction varies from germline; a read error may be responsible. CDR3 region: CVSSNWGPLGHEQYF. CDR3 coding DNA: TGTGTCAGCAGCAACTGGGGCCCCCTAGGGCACGAGCAGTACTTC. The chain has TRBV6-5 and TRBJ2-7; tentative D call: TRBD1 (5 bases). Looked up from germline, CDR1 is MNHEY and CDR2 is SVGAGI. The CDR3 consists of 15 residues.

The table lists this clone with a few counts. The genes are TRBV2 and TRBJ1-6; TRBD1 is a possible D gene (6 bases). CDR3 length: 13 amino acids. CDR1 is SNHLY and CDR2 is FYNNEI in the germline V gene. Trimming removed 6 bases from V and 10 bases from J, with 13 bases in between. CDR3 DNA: TGTGCCAGCAGGAGCGAGGGGGACTCACCCCTCCACTTT. It is translated as CASRSEGDSPLHF. The whole variable domain, filled in from reference TRBV2 and TRBJ1-6, reads EPEVTQTPSHQVTQMGQEVILRCVPISNHLYFYWYRQILGQKVEFLVSFYNNEISEKSEIFDDQFSVERPDGSNFTLKIRSTKLEDSAMYFCASRSEGDSPLHFGNGTRLTVT.

The chain joins TRBV7-2 to TRBJ1-6, with D perhaps TRBD1 (5 bases). Trimming shortened V by 1 base and J by 7 bases, and 14 bases separated the two germline ends. CDR1 is SGHTA, CDR2 FQGNSA, per germline. There are 16 residues in the CDR3. CDR3 sequence reads: CASSLVGRAENSPLHF. The DNA for the CDR3 is TGTGCCAGCAGCTTAGTTGGCAGGGCGGAAAATTCACCCCTCCACTTT.

The rearrangement links TRBV6-5 to TRBJ1-1; D is uncertain. The CDR3 has 14 residues. V lost 0 bases and J lost 3, with 8 bases in between. Germline values: CDR1 MNHEY, CDR2 SVGAGI. The CDR3 reads CASSYSSADTEAFF. The DNA for the CDR3 is TGTGCCAGCAGTTACTCGTCAGCGGACACTGAAGCTTTCTTT.

Concerning this clone: An end of the junction differs from the germline gene, which may be a read error. This sequence joins TRBV14 and TRBJ2-3, with D tentatively TRBD1 (6 bases). Germline V gene sequence: CDR1 SGHDN, CDR2 FVKESK. The CDR3 contains 15 residues. CDR3 sequence: CASSQSDGWTDAQYF. For the CDR3, the DNA is TGTGCCAGCAGCCAAAGTGACGGGTGGACAGATGCGCAGTATTTT.

V is TRBV30 and J is TRBJ2-7, with D uncertain. Germline CDR1 is GTSNPN and CDR2 is SVGIG (reference sequence). V was shortened by 1 base and J by 4 bases, with 11 bases between the two germline ends. CDR3 length: 13 amino acids. Here the CDR3 reads CAWSETVVYEQYF. DNA for the CDR3: TGTGCCTGGAGTGAAACAGTCGTTTACGAGCAGTACTTC.

This chain uses TRBV9 with TRBJ2-5; the D gene is possibly TRBD1 (5 bases). The ends were cut back, 1 base at V and 2 bases at J, with 9 bases in the middle. CDR3 length: 14 amino acids. Germline CDR1 SGDLS, CDR2 YYNGEE. CDR3 in DNA: TGTGCCAGCAGCGTACAGGGAATACAAGAGACCCAGTACTTC. The encoded protein is CASSVQGIQETQYF.

The chain couples TRBV2 to TRBJ1-2, with D unclear. Trimming cost V 0 bases and J 4 bases, with 15 bases left between them. This CDR3 has 16 amino acids. In germline, CDR1 is SNHLY, CDR2 FYNNEI. The CDR3: CASSEADARSLYGYTF. CDR3 nucleotide sequence: TGTGCCAGCAGTGAAGCTGACGCGAGGAGTCTCTATGGCTACACCTTC.

The V gene is TRBV16, the J gene TRBJ2-3; 7 nucleotides line up with TRBD2. CDR3 length: 16 residues. The germline V gene has CDR1 KGHSY and CDR2 FQNENV. Trimming removed 0 bases from V and 0 bases from J; junction bases left unmatched: 3. CDR3 sequence: CASSQSLAASTDTQYF. In nucleotides, the CDR3 is TGTGCCAGCAGCCAATCTCTAGCGGCTAGCACAGATACGCAGTATTTT. The variable domain in full, with the rest retrieved from reference TRBV16 and TRBJ2-3, is GEEVAQTPKHLVRGEGQKAKLYCAPIKGHSYVFWYQQVLKNEFKFLISFQNENVFDETGMPKERFSAKCLPNSPCSLEIQATKLEDSAVYFCASSQSLAASTDTQYFGPGTRLTVL.

The rearrangement links TRBV30 to TRBJ2-7; D is perhaps TRBD2 (5 bases). This CDR3 region has 12 residues. The V end was cut by 1 base, the J end by 3 bases, with 7 bases between. Germline V gene lookup returns CDR1 GTSNPN and CDR2 SVGIG (reference sequence). Here the CDR3 reads CAWSGGSYEQYF. The CDR3 region has the DNA TGTGCCTGGAGTGGAGGGAGCTACGAGCAGTACTTC.

DNA for the CDR3: TGTGCCAGCAGCCGGACAGCGAACACTGAAGCTTTCTTT. Amino acid sequence: CASSRTANTEAFF. This chain links TRBV5-4 with TRBJ1-1, with D maybe TRBD1 (6 bases). Germline CDR1 and CDR2: SGHNT and YYREEE (reference sequence). Trimming stripped 4 bases from V and 1 base from J, with 8 bases between. This CDR3 region has 13 residues.

The V call is TRBV7-8, the J call TRBJ2-5; 7 nucleotides line up with TRBD1. V lost 1 base to trimming and J lost 1 base; unmatched junction nucleotides: 6. The CDR3 is 16 residues long. Per germline, CDR1 SGHVS and CDR2 FQNEAQ. The CDR3 coding sequence is TGTGCCAGCAGCTTAGGGGAAAACAGGGGCCAAGAGACCCAGTACTTC. It translates to CASSLGENRGQETQYF.

This clone occurred once. The rearrangement links TRBV13 to TRBJ1-1; D possibly corresponds to TRBD1 (5 bases). In germline, CDR1 is PRHDT, CDR2 FYEKMQ (reference sequence). This CDR3 comprises 14 residues. The V end was cut by 5 bases, the J end by 0 bases, with 10 bases between. The CDR3 nucleotides are TGTGCCAGCAGCCCTGACAGAATGAACACTGAAGCTTTCTTT. It specifies CASSPDRMNTEAFF.

Only one count was recorded for this clone. The chain uses TRBV10-3 and TRBJ2-1; tentatively, D is TRBD1 (6 bases). The CDR3 is 14 residues long. Germline-derived CDR1 and CDR2 are ENHRY and SYGVKD. The V end was cut by 6 bases, the J end by 1 base, with 10 bases between. The CDR3 is CAISRQESYNEQFF. CDR3 DNA sequence: TGTGCCATCAGCCGACAGGAGTCCTACAATGAGCAGTTCTTC.

V is TRBV2 and J is TRBJ2-1, with 11 nucleotides matching TRBD2. Germline V gives CDR1 SNHLY, CDR2 FYNNEI. V lost 4 bases, J lost 9 bases, and 8 bases stayed unmatched. The length of the CDR3 is 15 residues. The CDR3 is CASSATSGSIGEQFF. The CDR3 region has the DNA TGTGCCAGCAGTGCCACTAGCGGGAGTATTGGTGAGCAGTTCTTC.

The chain joins TRBV10-3 to TRBJ2-1; 14 bases align to TRBD2. Germline values: CDR1 ENHRY, CDR2 SYGVKD. V lost 8 bases to trimming and J lost 4 bases; unmatched junction nucleotides: 4. This CDR3 is built from 15 residues. CDR3 DNA: TGTGCCATCCGGACTAGCGGGGGGCCGTACAATGAGCAGTTCTTC. Translating gives CAIRTSGGPYNEQFF.

The table lists this clone with a count of one. The V and J genes are TRBV6-5 and TRBJ1-3; 7 bases fit TRBD1. Germline CDR1 and CDR2: MNHEY and SVGAGI. The CDR3 spans 13 residues. J was trimmed by 4 bases and V by 6 bases; bases with no gene match: 3. The CDR3 reads CASRPTGGNTIYF. CDR3 nucleotides: TGTGCCAGCAGACCGACAGGGGGAAACACCATATATTTT.

The genes are TRBV9 and TRBJ1-2; 7 positions agree with TRBD1. The junction had 3 bases not matched to a gene; V was cut back by 0 bases and J by 4 bases. This CDR3 is built from 14 residues. Germline assignment: CDR1 SGDLS and CDR2 YYNGEE. This CDR3 reads CASSVGQGSYGYTF. CDR3 sequence (DNA): TGTGCCAGCAGCGTAGGACAGGGTTCCTATGGCTACACCTTC. The whole variable domain, filled in from reference TRBV9 and TRBJ1-2, reads DSGVTQTPKHLITATGQRVTLRCSPRSGDLSVYWYQQSLDQGLQFLIQYYNGEERAKGNILERFSAQQFPDLHSELNLSSLELGDSALYFCASSVGQGSYGYTFGSGTRLTVV.

The rearrangement uses TRBV9 and TRBJ2-7; possibly TRBD1 for D (5 bases). The CDR3 loop spans 14 amino acids. Trimming stripped 4 bases from V and 9 bases from J, with 20 bases between. CDR1 and CDR2 from the germline V gene are SGDLS and YYNGEE. The chain's CDR3 is CASSSSDSSKWQYF. CDR3 DNA: TGTGCCAGCAGCTCGTCCGACAGCTCCAAGTGGCAGTACTTC.

This clone occurred many times. This chain joins TRBV5-4 and TRBJ1-1; D gene ambiguous. This CDR3 comprises 14 residues. The ends were cut back, 1 base at V and 2 bases at J, with 9 bases in the middle. The germline gives CDR1 SGHNT, CDR2 YYREEE (reference sequence). The DNA of the CDR3 is TGTGCCAGCAGCTTGATGGCAGTCAACACTGAAGCTTTCTTT. Protein: CASSLMAVNTEAFF.

The chain carries TRBV2 and TRBJ2-5; the D gene is possibly TRBD1 (7 bases). V was cut by 1 base and J by 5 bases, with 17 bases left in between. This CDR3 region has 16 residues. Germline V gene data show CDR1 as SNHLY and CDR2 as FYNNEI. The CDR3 loop reads CASSEGWQGGRETQYF. As DNA, the CDR3 is TGTGCCAGCAGTGAAGGGTGGCAGGGGGGTCGGGAGACCCAGTACTTC.